This T cell receptor (beta chain) emerged from a study of beta chain features in type 1 diabetes. General study results and limits: Naive, central memory and regulatory TCRB repertoires appeared more similar among patients than healthy donors. People with Type 1 diabetes carried modestly yet significantly shorter TCRB CDR3s in all four CD4+ subsets. More deletions and fewer insertions at VDJ junctions were found in patients with type 1 diabetes. Patients and controls would share equally any PCR tilt toward shorter templates.

For this clone: The target antigen is unknown.

Every isolated RNA sample was fully reverse transcribed, so sequencing captured expressed TCRB transcripts. TCRdb keeps only in-frame clones here, not all; method: immunoSEQ multiplex PCR. Of over 150,000 clones listed, under 13% are singletons. Germline loops: CDR1 GTSNPN, CDR2 SVGIG (reference sequence). The CDR3 consists of 14 residues. This chain uses TRBV30 with TRBJ2-5; TRBD2 aligns across 7 bases. The J call may be mistaken, given a closer DNA end match to TRBJ2-7. The sample was central memory CD4+ T cells from blood. This receptor was obtained from a man between 25 and 39 years old with type 1 diabetes. For the CDR3, the DNA is TGTGCCTGGAATGGGGCGGGAGCCATCTCCGAGCAGTACTTC. Residues: CAWNGAGAISEQYF.